This T cell receptor beta chain was retrieved from a study of metastatic and nonmetastatic thyroid tumors. A remark on this clone: Compared with germline, one end of the junction differs, possibly owing to a read error.

Each patient came to thyroid surgery without any prior treatment (of any kind). The V gene's germline CDR1 is SGHRS and CDR2 YFSETQ. The CDR3 is 21 residues long. MiXCR re-clonotyped the PCR reads for TCRdb. The data contain roughly 64,000 clones, approximately 4.1% of them singletons. The sequenced material came from blood. The V gene is TRBV5-1, the J gene TRBJ1-2; D gene unclear. This TCR was sampled from a female donor with papillary thyroid cancer or a benign thyroid nodule (not recorded which). Some clones in this sample may be carry-over from other donors' samples. This chain's CDR3 is CAGSSSPQVARGHDLRYGYTF. DNA for the CDR3: TGCGCCGGCAGCTCCAGCCCGCAGGTGGCGCGCGGCCACGATCTGCGTTATGGCTACACCTTC.